The present TCR beta chain was sequenced within a study of T-cell reconstitution after alpha-beta-depleted transplantation in children. Findings and limits, study-wide: After transplant, at about two months, alpha-beta T cells were reportedly derived from several hundred expanded graft clones. Hyperexpanded clones declined; after one year, newly produced T cells mostly supplied diversity. Some patients' high day-60 TCRbeta diversity was traced to surviving recipient T cells and thymic progenitors.

CDR3 length: 15 residues. V lost 0 bases, J lost 1 base, and 8 bases lay in between. Unique molecular identifiers tagged the TCRbeta library. TCRdb re-analysed the PCR reads in MiXCR, keeping a single row per CDR3 protein. Found here are just over 950,000 distinct CDR3 sequences, about 30% of them singletons; the top ten hold 25% to 35%. Turning to this clonotype: What it binds is unknown.

The clonotype originates from a boy younger than two who had a stem cell transplant for SCID, so the T cells may come from the graft donor. The gene calls are TRBV12-3 or TRBV12-4 and TRBJ2-3; D remains ambiguous. This specimen was PBMCs, mostly from graft donor cells, taken 360 days after TCRalphabeta/CD19-depleted stem cell transplant. CDR3 residues: CASSLADHRTDTQYF. The CDR3 bases are TGTGCCAGCAGTTTAGCGGACCACCGCACAGATACGCAGTATTTT.